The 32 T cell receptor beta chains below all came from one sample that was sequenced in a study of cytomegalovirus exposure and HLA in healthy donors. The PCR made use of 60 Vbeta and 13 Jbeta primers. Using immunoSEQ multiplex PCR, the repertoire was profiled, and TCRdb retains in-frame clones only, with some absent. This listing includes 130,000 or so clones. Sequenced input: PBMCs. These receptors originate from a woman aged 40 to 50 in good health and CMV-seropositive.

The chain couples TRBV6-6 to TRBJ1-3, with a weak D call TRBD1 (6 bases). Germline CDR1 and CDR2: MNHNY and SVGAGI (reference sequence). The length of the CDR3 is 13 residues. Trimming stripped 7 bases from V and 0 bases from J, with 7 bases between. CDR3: CASIQGSGNTIYF. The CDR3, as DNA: TGTGCCAGCATACAGGGCTCTGGAAACACCATATATTTT.

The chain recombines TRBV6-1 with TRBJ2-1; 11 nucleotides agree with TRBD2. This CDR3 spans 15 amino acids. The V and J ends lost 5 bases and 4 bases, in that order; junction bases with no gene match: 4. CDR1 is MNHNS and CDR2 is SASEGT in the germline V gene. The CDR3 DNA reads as TGTGCCAGCAGTATCTGGACTAGCGGGTACAATGAGCAGTTCTTC. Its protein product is CASSIWTSGYNEQFF.

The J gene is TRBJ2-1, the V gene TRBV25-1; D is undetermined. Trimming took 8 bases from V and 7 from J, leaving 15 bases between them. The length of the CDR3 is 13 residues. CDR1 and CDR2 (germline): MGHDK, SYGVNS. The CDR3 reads CASLSSRKNEQFF. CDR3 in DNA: TGTGCCAGCTTATCATCTAGGAAGAATGAGCAGTTCTTC.

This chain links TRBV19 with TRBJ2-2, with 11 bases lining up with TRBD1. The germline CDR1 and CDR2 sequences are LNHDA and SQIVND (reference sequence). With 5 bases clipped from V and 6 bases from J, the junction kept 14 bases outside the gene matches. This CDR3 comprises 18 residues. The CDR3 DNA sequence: TGTGCCAGTAGTGCCGTTGAAACCGGGACAGGGGGTTCCGGGGAGCTGTTTTTT. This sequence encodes CASSAVETGTGGSGELFF.

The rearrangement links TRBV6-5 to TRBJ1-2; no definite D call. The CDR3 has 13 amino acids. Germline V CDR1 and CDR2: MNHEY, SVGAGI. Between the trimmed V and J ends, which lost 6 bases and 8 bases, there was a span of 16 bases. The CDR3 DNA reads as TGTGCCAGCAGCTATTCCGGTCGCGGAGGCTACACCTTC. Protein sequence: CASSYSGRGGYTF.

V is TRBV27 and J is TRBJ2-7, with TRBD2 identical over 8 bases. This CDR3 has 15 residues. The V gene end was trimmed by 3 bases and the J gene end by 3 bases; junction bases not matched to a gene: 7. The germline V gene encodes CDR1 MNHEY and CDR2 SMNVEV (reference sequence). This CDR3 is CASSLGPAGDYEQYF. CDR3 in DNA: TGTGCCAGCAGTTTGGGACCAGCGGGAGACTACGAGCAGTACTTC.

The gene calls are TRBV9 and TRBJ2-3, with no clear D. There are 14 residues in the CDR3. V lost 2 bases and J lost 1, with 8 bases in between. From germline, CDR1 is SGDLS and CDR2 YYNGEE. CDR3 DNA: TGTGCCAGCAGCGTCACTCTCGGCACAGATACGCAGTATTTT. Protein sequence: CASSVTLGTDTQYF.

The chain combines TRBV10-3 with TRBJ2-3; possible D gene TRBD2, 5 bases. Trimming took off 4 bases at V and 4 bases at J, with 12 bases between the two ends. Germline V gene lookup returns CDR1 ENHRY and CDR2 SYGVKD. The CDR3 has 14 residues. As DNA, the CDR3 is TGTGCCATCAGTGCGGGAAGCCAACCAGATACGCAGTATTTT. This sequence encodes CAISAGSQPDTQYF.

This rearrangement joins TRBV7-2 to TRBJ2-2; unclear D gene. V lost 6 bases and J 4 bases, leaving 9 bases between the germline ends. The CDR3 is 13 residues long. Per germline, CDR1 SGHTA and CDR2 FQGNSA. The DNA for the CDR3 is TGTGCCAGCAGTCCGATCGGCACCGGGGAGCTGTTTTTT. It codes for CASSPIGTGELFF.

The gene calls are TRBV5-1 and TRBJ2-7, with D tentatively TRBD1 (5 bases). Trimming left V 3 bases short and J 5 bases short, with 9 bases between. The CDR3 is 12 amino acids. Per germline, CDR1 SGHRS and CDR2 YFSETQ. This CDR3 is CASSSGFHEQYF. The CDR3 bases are TGCGCCAGCAGCTCAGGGTTCCACGAGCAGTACTTC. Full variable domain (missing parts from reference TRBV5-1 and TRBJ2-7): KAGVTQTPRYLIKTRGQQVTLSCSPISGHRSVSWYQQTPGQGLQFLFEYFSETQRNKGNFPGRFSGRQFSNSRSEMNVSTLELGDSALYLCASSSGFHEQYFGPGTRLTVT.

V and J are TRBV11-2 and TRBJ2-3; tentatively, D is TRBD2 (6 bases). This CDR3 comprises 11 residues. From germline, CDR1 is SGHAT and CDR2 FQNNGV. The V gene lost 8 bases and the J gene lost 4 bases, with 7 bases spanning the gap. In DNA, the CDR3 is TGTGCCAGCTGGGGGGCAGATACGCAGTATTTT. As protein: CASWGADTQYF.

The CDR3, as DNA: TGTGCCAGCAGCTCCAGCCTCCGACTAGCAACCTACGAGCAGTACTTC. It yields the protein CASSSSLRLATYEQYF. This rearrangement joins TRBV11-2 to TRBJ2-7, with 7 bases aligning to TRBD2. The CDR3 spans 16 residues. Germline CDR1 SGHAT, CDR2 FQNNGV. V was clipped by 4 bases and J by 2 bases; unmatched bases: 11. Full variable domain (remainder filled in from reference TRBV11-2 and TRBJ2-7): EAGVAQSPRYKIIEKRQSVAFWCNPISGHATLYWYQQILGQGPKLLIQFQNNGVVDDSQLPKDRFSAERLKGVDSTLKIQPAKLEDSAVYLCASSSSLRLATYEQYFGPGTRLTVT.

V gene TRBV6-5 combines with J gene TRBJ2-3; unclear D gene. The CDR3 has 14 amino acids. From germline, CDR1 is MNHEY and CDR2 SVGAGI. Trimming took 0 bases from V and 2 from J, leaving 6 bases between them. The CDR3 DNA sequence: TGTGCCAGCAGTTACTCTATTTACACAGATACGCAGTATTTT. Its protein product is CASSYSIYTDTQYF.

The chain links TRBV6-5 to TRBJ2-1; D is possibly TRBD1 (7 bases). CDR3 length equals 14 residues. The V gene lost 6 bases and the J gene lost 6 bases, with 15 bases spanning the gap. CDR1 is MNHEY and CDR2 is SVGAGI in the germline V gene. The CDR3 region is CASSPYQGGNEQFF. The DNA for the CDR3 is TGTGCCAGCAGCCCTTACCAGGGGGGCAATGAGCAGTTCTTC.

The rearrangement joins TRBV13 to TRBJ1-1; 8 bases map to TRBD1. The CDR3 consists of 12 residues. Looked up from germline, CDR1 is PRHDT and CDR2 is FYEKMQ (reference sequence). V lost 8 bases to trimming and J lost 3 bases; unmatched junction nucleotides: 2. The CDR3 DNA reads TGTGCCAGCCAGGACAGGGACACTGAAGCTTTCTTT. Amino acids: CASQDRDTEAFF.

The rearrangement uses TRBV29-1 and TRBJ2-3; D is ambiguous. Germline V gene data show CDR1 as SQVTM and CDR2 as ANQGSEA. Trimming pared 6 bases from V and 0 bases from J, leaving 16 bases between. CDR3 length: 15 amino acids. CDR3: CSVETYPGSTDTQYF. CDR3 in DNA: TGCAGCGTCGAAACCTACCCCGGGAGCACAGATACGCAGTATTTT.

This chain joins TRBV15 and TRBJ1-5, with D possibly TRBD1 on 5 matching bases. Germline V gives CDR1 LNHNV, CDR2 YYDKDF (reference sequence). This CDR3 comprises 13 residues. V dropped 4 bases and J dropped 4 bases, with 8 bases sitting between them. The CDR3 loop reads CATSNRKNQPQHF. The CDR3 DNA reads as TGTGCCACCAGCAACAGGAAGAATCAGCCCCAGCATTTT.

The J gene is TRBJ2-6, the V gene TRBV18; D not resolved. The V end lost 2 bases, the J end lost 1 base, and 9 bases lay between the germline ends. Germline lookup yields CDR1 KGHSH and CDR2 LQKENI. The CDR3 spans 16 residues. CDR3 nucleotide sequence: TGTGCCAGCTCACCATCTTTTGAGTCTGGGGCCAACGTCCTGACTTTC. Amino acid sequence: CASSPSFESGANVLTF.

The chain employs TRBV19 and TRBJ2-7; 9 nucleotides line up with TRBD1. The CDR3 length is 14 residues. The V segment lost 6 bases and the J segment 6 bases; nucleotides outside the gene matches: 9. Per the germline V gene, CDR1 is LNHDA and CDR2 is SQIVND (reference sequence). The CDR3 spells CASRGDRAGSEQYF. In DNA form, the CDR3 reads TGTGCCAGTAGGGGGGACAGGGCTGGCTCCGAGCAGTACTTC.

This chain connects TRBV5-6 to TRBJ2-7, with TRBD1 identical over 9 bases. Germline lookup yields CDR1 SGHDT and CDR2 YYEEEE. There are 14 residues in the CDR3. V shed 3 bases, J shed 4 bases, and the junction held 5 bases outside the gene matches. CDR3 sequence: CASSSGQGTYEQYF. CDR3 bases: TGTGCCAGCAGCTCTGGACAGGGGACTTACGAGCAGTACTTC.

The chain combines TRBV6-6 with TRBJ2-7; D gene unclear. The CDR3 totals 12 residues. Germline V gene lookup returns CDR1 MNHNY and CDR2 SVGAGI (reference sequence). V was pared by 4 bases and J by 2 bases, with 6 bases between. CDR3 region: CASSLQAYEQYF. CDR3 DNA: TGTGCCAGCAGTTTGCAGGCCTACGAGCAGTACTTC.

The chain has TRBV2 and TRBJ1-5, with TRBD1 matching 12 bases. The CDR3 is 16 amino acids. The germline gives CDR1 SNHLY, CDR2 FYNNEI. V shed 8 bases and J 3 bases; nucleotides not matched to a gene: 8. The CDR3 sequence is CASGTGGLGTNQPQHF. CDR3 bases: TGTGCCAGCGGGACAGGGGGCTTGGGTACCAATCAGCCCCAGCATTTT.

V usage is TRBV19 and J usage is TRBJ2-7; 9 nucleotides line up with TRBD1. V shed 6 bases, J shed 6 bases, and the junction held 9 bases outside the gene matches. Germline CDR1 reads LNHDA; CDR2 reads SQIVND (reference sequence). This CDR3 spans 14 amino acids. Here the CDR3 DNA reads TGTGCCAGTAGGCTACAGGGGGCGCGGGGCGAGCAGTACTTC. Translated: CASRLQGARGEQYF.

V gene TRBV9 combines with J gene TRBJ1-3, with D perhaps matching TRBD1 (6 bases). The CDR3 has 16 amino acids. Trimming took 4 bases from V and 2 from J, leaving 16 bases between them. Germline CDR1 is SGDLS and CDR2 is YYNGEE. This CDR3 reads CASSLPTTGAGNTIYF. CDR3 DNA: TGTGCCAGCAGCCTTCCCACGACAGGTGCTGGAAACACCATATATTTT.

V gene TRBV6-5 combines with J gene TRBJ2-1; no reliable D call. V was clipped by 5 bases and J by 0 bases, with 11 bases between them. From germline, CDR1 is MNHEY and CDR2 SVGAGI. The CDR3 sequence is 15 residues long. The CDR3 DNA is TGTGCCAGCAGTCTGACTCCTAGCTCCTACAATGAGCAGTTCTTC. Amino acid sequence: CASSLTPSSYNEQFF.

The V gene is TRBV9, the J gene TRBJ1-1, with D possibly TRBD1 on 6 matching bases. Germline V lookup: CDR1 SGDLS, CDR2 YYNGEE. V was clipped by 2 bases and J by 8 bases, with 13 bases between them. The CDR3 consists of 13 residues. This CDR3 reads CASSVGGAGEAFF. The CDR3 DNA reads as TGTGCCAGCAGCGTTGGGGGGGCTGGAGAAGCTTTCTTT.

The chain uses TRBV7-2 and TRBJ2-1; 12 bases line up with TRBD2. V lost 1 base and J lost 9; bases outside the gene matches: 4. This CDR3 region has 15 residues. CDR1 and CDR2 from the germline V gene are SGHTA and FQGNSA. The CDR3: CASSLGLAGGTEQFF. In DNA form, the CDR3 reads TGTGCCAGCAGCTTAGGGCTAGCGGGAGGGACTGAGCAGTTCTTC.

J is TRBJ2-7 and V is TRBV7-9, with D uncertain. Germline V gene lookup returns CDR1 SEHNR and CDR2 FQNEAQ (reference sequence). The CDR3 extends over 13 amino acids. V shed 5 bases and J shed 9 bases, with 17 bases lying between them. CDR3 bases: TGTGCCAGCAGCAATGCCGGAGACCGAGGGCAGTACTTC. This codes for CASSNAGDRGQYF. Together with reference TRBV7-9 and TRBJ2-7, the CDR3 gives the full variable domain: DTGVSQNPRHKITKRGQNVTFRCDPISEHNRLYWYRQTLGQGPEFLTYFQNEAQLEKSRLLSDRFSAERPKGSFSTLEIQRTEQGDSAMYLCASSNAGDRGQYFGPGTRLTVT.

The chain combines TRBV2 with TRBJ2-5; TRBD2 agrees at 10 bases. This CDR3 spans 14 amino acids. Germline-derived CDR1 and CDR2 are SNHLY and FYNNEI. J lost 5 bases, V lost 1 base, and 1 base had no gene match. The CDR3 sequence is CASSEGAGGETQYF. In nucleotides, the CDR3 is TGTGCCAGCAGTGAAGGAGCGGGAGGGGAGACCCAGTACTTC.

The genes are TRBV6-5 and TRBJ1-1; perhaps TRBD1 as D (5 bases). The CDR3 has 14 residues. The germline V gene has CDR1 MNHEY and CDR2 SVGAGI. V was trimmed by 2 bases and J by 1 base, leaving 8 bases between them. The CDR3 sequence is CASSYRGANTEAFF. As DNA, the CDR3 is TGTGCCAGCAGTTACCGTGGGGCGAACACTGAAGCTTTCTTT.

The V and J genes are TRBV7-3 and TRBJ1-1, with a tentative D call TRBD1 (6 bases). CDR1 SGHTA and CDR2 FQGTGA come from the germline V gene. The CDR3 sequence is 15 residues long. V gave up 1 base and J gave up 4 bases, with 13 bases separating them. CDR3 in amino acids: CASSLMGTKGTEAFF. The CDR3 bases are TGTGCCAGCAGCTTAATGGGGACAAAGGGCACTGAAGCTTTCTTT. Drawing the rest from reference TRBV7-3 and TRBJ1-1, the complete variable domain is GAGVSQTPSNKVTEKGKYVELRCDPISGHTALYWYRQSLGQGPEFLIYFQGTGAADDSGLPNDRFFAVRPEGSVSTLKIQRTERGDSAVYLCASSLMGTKGTEAFFGQGTRLTVV.

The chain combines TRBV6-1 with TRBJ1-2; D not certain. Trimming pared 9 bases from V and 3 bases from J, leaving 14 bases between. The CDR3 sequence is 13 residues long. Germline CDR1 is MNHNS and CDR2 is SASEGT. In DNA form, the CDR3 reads TGTGCCAGTTCGATGGGCGAAGACTATGGCTACACCTTC. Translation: CASSMGEDYGYTF.